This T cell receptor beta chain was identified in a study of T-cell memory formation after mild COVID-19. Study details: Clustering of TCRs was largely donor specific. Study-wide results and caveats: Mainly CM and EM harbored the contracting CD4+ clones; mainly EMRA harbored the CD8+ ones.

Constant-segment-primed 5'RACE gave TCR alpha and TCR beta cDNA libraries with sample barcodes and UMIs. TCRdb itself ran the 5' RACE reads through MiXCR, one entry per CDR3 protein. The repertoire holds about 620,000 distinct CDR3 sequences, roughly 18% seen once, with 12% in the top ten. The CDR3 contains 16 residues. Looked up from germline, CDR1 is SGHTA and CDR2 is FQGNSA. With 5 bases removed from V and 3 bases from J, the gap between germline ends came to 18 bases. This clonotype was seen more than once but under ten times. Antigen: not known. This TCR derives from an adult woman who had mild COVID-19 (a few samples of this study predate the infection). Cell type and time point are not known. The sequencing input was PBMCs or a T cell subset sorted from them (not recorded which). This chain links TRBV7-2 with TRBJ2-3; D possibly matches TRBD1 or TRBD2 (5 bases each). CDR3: CASSQLWGTLTDTQYF. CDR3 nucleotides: TGTGCCAGCAGCCAGTTGTGGGGGACGTTAACAGATACGCAGTATTTT. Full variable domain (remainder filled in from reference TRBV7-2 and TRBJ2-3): GAGVSQSPSNKVTEKGKDVELRCDPISGHTALYWYRQSLGQGLEFLIYFQGNSAPDKSGLPSDRFSAERTGGSVSTLTIQRTQQEDSAVYLCASSQLWGTLTDTQYFGPGTRLTVL.